Described below is a single T cell receptor (beta chain) sequence and its context. The junction had 7 bases not matched to a gene; V was cut back by 5 bases and J by 4 bases. Looked up from germline, CDR1 is SGHTA and CDR2 is FQGNSA. This CDR3 region has 15 residues. The data are from a study of blood T cell repertoires in COVID-19. At the level of the study: Acute and convalescent COVID-19 specimens originated in the United States, Italy and Spain. From T cells, B-cell-depleted T cells, or PBMCs came the material, which was cDNA or gDNA.

In the original analysis: It was from reference gene primer amplification that nucleated cell counts were estimated. The assay was immunoSEQ multiplex PCR, and TCRdb's table has in-frame clones only and misses some. V, J and clone size reflect that table, while D and trimming were determined from the DNA. The profile covers 200,000 to 250,000 clones, with about 83% appearing a single time and approximately 8.1% taken by the ten largest. This receptor was identified in a woman in her forties or fifties with active or convalescent COVID-19. The genes are TRBV7-2 and TRBJ1-3; 8 nucleotides agree with TRBD1. The sequencing sample was made of peripheral blood. The CDR3 DNA follows: TGTGCCAGCAGCGTAAGGACAGGGCAAGGAAACACCATATATTTT. Protein sequence: CASSVRTGQGNTIYF.